A selection of T cell receptor beta chains follows, all from one sample in a study of T cells in Graves' hyperthyroidism and ophthalmopathy. TCRdb reprocessed the multiplex PCR reads via MiXCR and lists one record per CDR3 protein. The sample holds some 620,000 distinct CDR3 sequences; roughly 15% are singletons and the top ten take around 4%. Sequenced input: blood. The receptors derive from a woman aged 25 to 39 with Graves' hyperthyroidism. Both conserved end residues are part of each CDR3. A D gene is named only where the DNA matches it firmly. Rows may omit the clone size; those that give it use once, few, many or a size class.

>TRBJ1-6|few|TRBD1|TRBV15
TGTGCCACCAGCAGGCGGACAGGGACTACCTATAATTCACCCCTCCACTTT
CATSRRTGTTYNSPLHF
>TRBJ2-1|.|.|TRBV10-1
TGCGCCAGCAGTGAGTCTGGGAATGATGAGCAGTTCTTC
CASSESGNDEQFF
>TRBJ2-4|many|TRBD2|TRBV20-1
TGCAGTGCTTCGGTCGGGGGGAACATTCAGTACTTC
CSASVGGNIQYF
>TRBJ1-3|.|.|TRBV6-1
TGTGCCAGCAGCCCCGGGTTTACGGGAAACACCATATATTTT
CASSPGFTGNTIYF
>TRBJ2-7|many|.|TRBV11-2
TGTGCCAGCAGCTTAGTGAGGCTGAAGGGTGGGGAGCAGTACTTC
CASSLVRLKGGEQYF
>TRBJ2-2|few|.|TRBV11-1
TGTGCCAGCAGCTTAGTTGCGGAGCTGTTTTTT
CASSLVAELFF
>TRBJ2-1|.|TRBD2|TRBV9
TGTGCCAGCAGCGTAGATTCGTGGGGGGGCAATGAGCAGTTCTTC
CASSVDSWGGNEQFF
>TRBJ2-5|few|.|TRBV6-1
TGTGCCAGCAAAGGACAGCAAGAGACCCAGTACTTC
CASKGQQETQYF
>TRBJ2-7|many|.|TRBV2
TGTGCCAGCAGCGTTACCCGTATTTCCTACGAGCAGTACTTC
CASSVTRISYEQYF
>TRBJ1-1|.|.|TRBV2
TGTGCCAGCAGTGACGGGCCCTCTTTGAACACTGAAGCTTTCTTT
CASSDGPSLNTEAFF
>TRBJ2-1|many|TRBD2|TRBV20-1
TGCAGTGCAGCTCTAGCGGGTATACCCTACAATGAGCAGTTCTTC
CSAALAGIPYNEQFF
>TRBJ1-2|few|TRBD1|TRBV7-3
TGTGCCAGCAGCTCCTCAGGGGGTCGTGGCTACACCTTC
CASSSSGGRGYTF
>TRBJ2-3|many|TRBD2|TRBV28
TGTGCCAGCAGTTTCGGGACTAGCGGGAGTAGAGCAATTGGTACAGATACGCAGTATTTT
CASSFGTSGSRAIGTDTQYF
>TRBJ2-2|few|TRBD2|TRBV7-6
TGTGCCAGCAGCTTAGAGGCGGGAGGTGGTACCGGGGAGCTGTTTTTT
CASSLEAGGGTGELFF
>TRBJ1-4|many|.|TRBV5-1
TGCGCCAGCAGCTTGACAACAACTAATGAAAAACTGTTTTTT
CASSLTTTNEKLFF
>TRBJ1-2|many|.|TRBV20-1
TGCAGTGCTAGCGAACAGACATTTTCTAACTATGGCTACACCTTC
CSASEQTFSNYGYTF
>TRBJ2-1|many|TRBD2|TRBV14
TGTGCCAGCAGCTCGGGACTACGCTACACCGCCGAGCAGTTCTTC
CASSSGLRYTAEQFF
>TRBJ2-7|many|.|TRBV20-1
TGCAGTGCTAGAGTAGGGGACCCCTCCTACGAGCAGTACTTC
CSARVGDPSYEQYF
>TRBJ2-5|many|.|TRBV2
TGTGCCAGCAGTACCCAAGAGACCCAGTACTTC
CASSTQETQYF
>TRBJ1-6|many|TRBD1|TRBV5-1
TGCGCCAGCAGCTGGTCCGGGACAGGGAAGAATTCACCCCTCCACTTT
CASSWSGTGKNSPLHF
>TRBJ2-1|many|.|TRBV6-2/TRBV6-3
TGTGCCAGCAGTTTGAGTAGGGGTTTCAATGAGCAGTTCTTC
CASSLSRGFNEQFF
>TRBJ2-7|.|TRBD1|TRBV11-3
TGTGCCAGCAGCTCGTCGACAGGGGGCCTTTACGAGCAGTACTTC
CASSSSTGGLYEQYF
>TRBJ1-2|.|.|TRBV6-2/TRBV6-3
TGTGCCAGCAGGCCGTCCGGCTATGGCTACACCTTC
CASRPSGYGYTF
>TRBJ1-1|many|.|TRBV11-2
TGTGCCAGCAGCTTCGGGCTTTCCGCAGGAACTGAAGCTTTCTTT
CASSFGLSAGTEAFF
>TRBJ2-7|few|TRBD2|TRBV3-1
TGTGCCAGCAGCCAACGGACTAGCGGCCTGTGGGAGCAGTACTTC
CASSQRTSGLWEQYF
>TRBJ2-6|.|.|TRBV30
TGTGCCTGGAGCCAACACAGGGCATCTGGGGCCAACGTCCTGACTTTC
CAWSQHRASGANVLTF
>TRBJ2-1|.|TRBD2|TRBV10-3
TGTGCCACCAAGACTAGCAGGAGCCACAATGAGCAGTTCTTC
CATKTSRSHNEQFF
>TRBJ1-5|few|.|TRBV20-1
TGCAGTGCTAGAGGGGTAGAGTATAGCAATCAGCCCCAGCATTTT
CSARGVEYSNQPQHF
>TRBJ2-7|.|TRBD2|TRBV28
TGTGCCAGCAGTTTAACACGAGCGGGAACCTACGAGCAGTACTTC
CASSLTRAGTYEQYF
>TRBJ2-5|.|.|TRBV7-8
TGTGCCAGCAGCTTAGCCGGTGGGGGCGGGAGTATTGAGACCCAGTACTTC
CASSLAGGGGSIETQYF
>TRBJ1-2|few|TRBD1|TRBV2
TGTGCCAGCCGATTACAGGGGGCTCTTTATGGCTACACCTTC
CASRLQGALYGYTF
>TRBJ2-7|few|.|TRBV19
TGTGCCAGTAGTATTGGGATGGGTACCCACGAGCAGTACTTC
CASSIGMGTHEQYF
>TRBJ2-7|many|TRBD2|TRBV3-1
TGTGCCAGCAGCCAAGACGCGGGAGGCTACGAGCAGTACTTC
CASSQDAGGYEQYF
>TRBJ2-1|.|TRBD2|TRBV7-8
TGTGCCAGCAGCCCCTTTGGGGGGGAGGGAGAGCAGTTCTTC
CASSPFGGEGEQFF
>TRBJ2-7|many|.|TRBV20-1
TGCAGTGCTAGTCGTAACAGGGTGTCGATCTACGAGCAGTACTTC
CSASRNRVSIYEQYF
>TRBJ1-2|many|TRBD1|TRBV12-3/TRBV12-4
TGTGCCACCGGGACAGGCTCTAACTATGGCTACACCTTC
CATGTGSNYGYTF
>TRBJ1-1|.|.|TRBV5-5
TGTGCCAGCAAACGGCAGGGGACGAACACTGAAGCTTTCTTT
CASKRQGTNTEAFF
>TRBJ2-5|many|TRBD2|TRBV20-1
TGCAGTGCTAGATACGACCTAGCGGTCCAAGAGACCCAGTACTTC
CSARYDLAVQETQYF
>TRBJ2-7|many|TRBD2|TRBV7-9
TGTGCCAGCAGCACACGTCCTAGCGGGAGTTCCTACGAGCAGTACTTC
CASSTRPSGSSYEQYF
>TRBJ2-7|.|.|TRBV27
TGTGCCAGCAGTTTATCCGGGAACCTCTACGAGCAGTACTTC
CASSLSGNLYEQYF
>TRBJ2-1|many|.|TRBV28
TGTGCCAGCAGCTGGGGGCCCTCCTACAATGAGCAGTTCTTC
CASSWGPSYNEQFF
>TRBJ1-1|many|TRBD1|TRBV29-1
TGCAGCGTCCGGGACAGGGGCTGGAACACTGAAGCTTTCTTT
CSVRDRGWNTEAFF
>TRBJ2-3|many|TRBD2|TRBV2
TGTGCCAGCGGGACTAGCGGGAAAGGAGATACGCAGTATTTT
CASGTSGKGDTQYF
>TRBJ2-7|.|TRBD2|TRBV27
TGTGCCAGCAGTTTAGCTAGCGGGAGGGGGGAGCAGTACTTC
CASSLASGRGEQYF
>TRBJ1-1|.|.|TRBV3-1
TGTGCCAGCAGCCCGGACCGGAGGGGGAACACTGAAGCTTTCTTT
CASSPDRRGNTEAFF
>TRBJ1-1|many|.|TRBV10-2
TGCGCCAGCAGTGAATCTGTCGCAGGCCTGAACACTGAAGCTTTCTTT
CASSESVAGLNTEAFF
>TRBJ2-7|few|TRBD1|TRBV11-2
TGTGCCAGCACCCCCGGTCCCGGGACAGGGGATGGGTCCTACGAGCAGTACTTC
CASTPGPGTGDGSYEQYF
>TRBJ1-1|many|.|TRBV5-6
TGTGCCAGCAGTTTTGGACACTTCACTGAAGCTTTCTTT
CASSFGHFTEAFF
>TRBJ1-6|few|.|TRBV19
TGTGCCAGTAGTATAGAACAAACGGGTAATTCACCCCTCCACTTT
CASSIEQTGNSPLHF
>TRBJ2-7|.|.|TRBV9
TGTGCCAGCAGCGTAGGAGGTGGGGGCGCCGGGGAGCAGTACTTC
CASSVGGGGAGEQYF
>TRBJ1-3|few|.|TRBV28
TGTGCCACCTCCTTAGCAGCTCGGCTAACGAGCTCTGGAAACACCATATATTTT
CATSLAARLTSSGNTIYF
>TRBJ1-2|many|.|TRBV28
TGTGCCAGCACCACACGGACAGCCTATGGCTACACCTTC
CASTTRTAYGYTF
>TRBJ1-2|many|TRBD1|TRBV6-7
TGTGCGCTGAAGAGGGACAGGGTTGGGTATGGCTACACCTTC
CALKRDRVGYGYTF
>TRBJ1-5|.|.|TRBV15
TGTGCCACCAGCCACGGAACGGGGCCCCAGCATTTT
CATSHGTGPQHF
>TRBJ2-1|many|TRBD2|TRBV20-1
TGCAGTACCGCCGGACTAGCGGGAAGATCCTACAATGAGCAGTTCTTC
CSTAGLAGRSYNEQFF
>TRBJ2-1|.|.|TRBV9
TGTGCCAGCAGCGTAACGGACTCTTGGGGGTATGAGCAGTTCTTC
CASSVTDSWGYEQFF
>TRBJ2-6|.|.|TRBV3-1
TGTGCCAGCAGCCAAGAATCCGGGGCCAACGTCCTGACTTTC
CASSQESGANVLTF